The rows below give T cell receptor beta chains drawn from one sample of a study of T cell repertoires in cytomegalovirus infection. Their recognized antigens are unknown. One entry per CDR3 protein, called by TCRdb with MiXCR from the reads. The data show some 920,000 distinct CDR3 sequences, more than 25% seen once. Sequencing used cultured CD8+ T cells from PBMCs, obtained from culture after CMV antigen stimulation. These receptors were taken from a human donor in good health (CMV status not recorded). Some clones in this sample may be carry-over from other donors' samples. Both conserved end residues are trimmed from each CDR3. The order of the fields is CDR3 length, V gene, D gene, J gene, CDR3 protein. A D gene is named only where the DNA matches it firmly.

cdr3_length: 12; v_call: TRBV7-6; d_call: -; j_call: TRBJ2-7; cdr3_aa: ASSSRGPGYEQY
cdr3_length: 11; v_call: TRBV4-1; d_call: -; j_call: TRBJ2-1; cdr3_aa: ASSPARYNEQF
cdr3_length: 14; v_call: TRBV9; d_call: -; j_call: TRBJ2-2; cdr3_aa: ASTLNPLPYTGELF
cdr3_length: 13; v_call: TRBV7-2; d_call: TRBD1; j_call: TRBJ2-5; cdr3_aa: ASSATTGLGETQY
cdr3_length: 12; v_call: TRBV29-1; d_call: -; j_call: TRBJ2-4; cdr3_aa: SAYSFRTGNIQY
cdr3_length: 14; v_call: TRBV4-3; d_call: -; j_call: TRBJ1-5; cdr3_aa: ASSQDLIGWNQPQH
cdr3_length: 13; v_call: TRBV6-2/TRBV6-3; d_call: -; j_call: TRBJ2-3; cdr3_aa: ASRTGDMVPDTQY
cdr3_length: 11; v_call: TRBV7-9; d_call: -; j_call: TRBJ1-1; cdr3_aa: ASREPSNTEAF
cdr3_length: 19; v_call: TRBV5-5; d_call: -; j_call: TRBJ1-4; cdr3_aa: ASSLSLPGTAGRPPGEKLF
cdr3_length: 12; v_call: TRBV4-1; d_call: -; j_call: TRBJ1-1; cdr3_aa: ASSTAPAGTEAF
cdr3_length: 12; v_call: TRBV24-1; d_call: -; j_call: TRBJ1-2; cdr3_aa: ATSEAGVFYGYT
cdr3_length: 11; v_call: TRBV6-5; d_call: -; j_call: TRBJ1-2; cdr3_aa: ASSFRVDYGYT
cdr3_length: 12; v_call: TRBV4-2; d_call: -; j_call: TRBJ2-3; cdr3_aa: ASSQADSGDTQY
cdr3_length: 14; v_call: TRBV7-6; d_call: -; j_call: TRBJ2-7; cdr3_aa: ASSLDRIGAPYEQY
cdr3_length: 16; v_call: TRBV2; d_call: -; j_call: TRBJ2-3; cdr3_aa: ASSGNEGGPRSTDTQY
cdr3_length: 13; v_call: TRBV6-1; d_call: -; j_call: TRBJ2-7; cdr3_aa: ASSEAPRWSYEQY